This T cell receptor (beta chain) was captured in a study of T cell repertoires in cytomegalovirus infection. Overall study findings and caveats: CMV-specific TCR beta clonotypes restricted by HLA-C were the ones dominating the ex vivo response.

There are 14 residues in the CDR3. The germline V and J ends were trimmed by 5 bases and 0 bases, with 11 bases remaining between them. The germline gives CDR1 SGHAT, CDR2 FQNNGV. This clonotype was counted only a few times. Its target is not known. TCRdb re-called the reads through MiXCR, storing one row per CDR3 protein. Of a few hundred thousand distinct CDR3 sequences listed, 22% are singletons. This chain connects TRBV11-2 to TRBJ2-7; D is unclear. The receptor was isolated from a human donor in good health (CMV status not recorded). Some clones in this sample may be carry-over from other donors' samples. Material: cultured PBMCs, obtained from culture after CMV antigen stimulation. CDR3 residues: CASSLSPNSYEQYV. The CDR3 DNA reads TGTGCCAGCAGCCTTAGCCCCAACTCCTACGAGCAGTACGTC.